The rows below give T cell receptor beta chains drawn from one sample of a study of blood T cell repertoires in COVID-19. Only in-frame clones appear in the TCRdb table, and some are missing; sequencing was by immunoSEQ multiplex PCR. The sample lists approximately 250,000 clones; around 89% were seen once. Material: PBMCs or T cells enriched from blood (not recorded which). The receptor source for this set is a woman in her sixties or seventies in a cohort exposed to, infected with or recovered from COVID-19 (not recorded which). CDR3s include the opening cysteine and the closing phenylalanine or tryptophan. D genes are given only for firm matches. Clone size is shown for a subset of rows, as once, few, many or a class of expanded clone.

cdr3_aa cdr3_nt clone_size j_call v_call d_call
CASSSGHGNEAFF TGCGCCAGCAGCTCGGGACACGGGAATGAAGCTTTCTTT few TRBJ1-1 TRBV10-1 .
CATSDLQGARDTGELFF TGTGCCACCAGTGATTTGCAGGGGGCGCGAGACACCGGGGAGCTGTTTTTT . TRBJ2-2 TRBV24-1 TRBD1
CASLAGYGSSYEQYF TGTGCCAGCCTGGCGGGATACGGGAGTTCCTACGAGCAGTACTTC . TRBJ2-7 TRBV2 .
CTSSQAPTVTSGRVLSPHEQYF TGCACCAGCAGCCAAGCCCCCACTGTAACTAGCGGGAGGGTCTTATCCCCTCACGAGCAGTACTTC many TRBJ2-7 TRBV1 .
CASSWALGEFTGELFF TGCGCCAGCAGCTGGGCCCTTGGGGAGTTTACCGGGGAGCTGTTTTTT . TRBJ2-2 TRBV5-1 .
CASSGDSKETQYF TGTGCCAGCAGCGGGGACTCGAAGGAGACCCAGTACTTC . TRBJ2-5 TRBV11-3 .
CASSLLQTGSSDEQYF TGTGCCAGCTCACTACTTCAAACAGGGAGTTCGGACGAGCAGTACTTC . TRBJ2-7 TRBV18 .
CSVVQGWGYTEAFF TGCAGCGTTGTACAGGGTTGGGGATACACTGAAGCTTTCTTT . TRBJ1-1 TRBV29-1 .
CASSPQRDNQPQHF TGTGCCAGTAGTCCACAGAGAGACAATCAGCCCCAGCATTTT . TRBJ1-5 TRBV19 .
CASSSLRREGVEQYF TGTGCCAGCAGTTCCTTAAGGCGGGAGGGCGTCGAGCAGTACTTC . TRBJ2-7 TRBV6-5 TRBD2
CACTRLSYNEQFF TGTGCCTGCACTAGATTGTCGTACAATGAGCAGTTCTTC . TRBJ2-1 TRBV30 .
CASSLIQAYEQYF TGTGCCAGCAGCTTAATACAGGCCTACGAGCAGTACTTC . TRBJ2-7 TRBV7-2 .
CASSPGDRGLANQPQHF TGTGCCAGTAGTCCCGGGGACAGGGGGCTTGCAAATCAGCCCCAGCATTTT . TRBJ1-5 TRBV19 TRBD1
CASSLGGQAETQYF TGCGCCAGCAGCTTAGGGGGTCAGGCTGAGACCCAGTACTTC . TRBJ2-5 TRBV5-1 .
CASSLSGRHYNEQFF TGTGCCAGCTCCCTCAGCGGGAGACATTACAATGAGCAGTTCTTC . TRBJ2-1 TRBV7-8 TRBD2
CAISGVGSGRGNEQFF TGTGCCATCAGTGGGGTGGGTAGCGGGAGGGGGAATGAGCAGTTCTTC . TRBJ2-1 TRBV10-3 TRBD2
CSVERRENYNEQFF TGCAGCGTTGAAAGGCGGGAAAACTACAATGAGCAGTTCTTC . TRBJ2-1 TRBV29-1 .